This T cell receptor beta chain was observed in a study of blood T cell repertoires in COVID-19. Overall study context: COVID-19 samples from acute and convalescent phases originated in the United States, Italy and Spain. Sample material is recorded as cDNA or gDNA derived from T cells, B-cell-depleted T cells, or PBMCs.

In the original analysis: How many nucleated cells were present was estimated from reference gene primer amplification. Method: immunoSEQ multiplex PCR; TCRdb's copy keeps in-frame clones and lacks some. V and J calls and clone size are given by that table; D and trimming were obtained from the DNA. The sample has about 140,000 clones, approximately 83% seen once. The germline CDR1 and CDR2 sequences are SGHTA and FQGNSA. Trimming cost V 2 bases and J 2 bases; bases outside gene matches: 6. The CDR3 has 16 residues. The V gene is TRBV7-2, the J gene TRBJ1-5, with 7 positions matching TRBD1. The specimen sequenced was peripheral blood. The source is a human donor in a cohort sampled during active COVID-19. Here the CDR3 DNA reads TGTGCCAGCAGCTTACGGGGCAGGGGGGGCAATCAGCCCCAGCATTTT. It encodes CASSLRGRGGNQPQHF.